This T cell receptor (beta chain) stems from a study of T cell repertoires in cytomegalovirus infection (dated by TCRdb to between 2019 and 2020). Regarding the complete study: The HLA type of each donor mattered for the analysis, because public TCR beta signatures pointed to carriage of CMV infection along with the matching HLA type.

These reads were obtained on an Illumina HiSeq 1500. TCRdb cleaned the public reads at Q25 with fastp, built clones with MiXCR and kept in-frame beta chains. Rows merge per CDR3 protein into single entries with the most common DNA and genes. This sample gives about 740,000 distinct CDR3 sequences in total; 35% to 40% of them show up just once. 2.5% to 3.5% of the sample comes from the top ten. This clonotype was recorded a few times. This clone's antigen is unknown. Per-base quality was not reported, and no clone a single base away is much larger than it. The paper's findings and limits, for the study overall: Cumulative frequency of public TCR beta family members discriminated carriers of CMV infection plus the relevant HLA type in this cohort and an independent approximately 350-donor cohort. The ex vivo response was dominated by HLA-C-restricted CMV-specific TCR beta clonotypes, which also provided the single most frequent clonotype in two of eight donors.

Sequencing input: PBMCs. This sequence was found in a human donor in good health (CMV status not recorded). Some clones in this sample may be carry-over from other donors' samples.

In nucleotides, the sequence is TGTGCCAGCAGCTTAGTGGTTGCCGGGGGGGAGCTGTTTTTT. Its amino acids are CASSLVVAGGELFF. The chain was built from TRBV7-8 and TRBJ2-2, with the D gene uncertain. Including the terminal cysteine and phenylalanine, the CDR3 comprises 14 residues. Just CDR3 DNA is preserved here, 42 bases in frame from base 1. Reading the germline V gene gives CDR1 SGHVS and CDR2 FQNEAQ. The V end loses 1 base and the J end loses 8 bases, and a stretch of 11 bases separates them.